This T cell receptor (beta chain) is drawn from a study of blood T cells in healthy people across ages. Alongside a J-beta primer mix, a sample-barcoded 5' primer served in a second PCR lasting roughly 6 to 12 cycles. TCRdb reprocessed the 5' RACE reads with MiXCR, giving one entry per CDR3 protein. The table has about 930,000 distinct CDR3 sequences, under 35% seen once. As concerns this clonotype: Antigen: not known.

Notes on the study in general: Age showed a roughly linear inverse relationship with TCR beta diversity per million T cells.

The germline CDR1 and CDR2 sequences are MDHEN and SYDVKM. The V end was cut by 7 bases, the J end by 1 base, with 13 bases between. The CDR3 runs to 14 residues. In addition, the sample was reused for a study of T cells of mothers and their children. That study adds: Each mother yielded more than 8 million TCR beta CDR3 reads. Each child yielded about 3 million reads.

The V gene is TRBV28, the J gene TRBJ1-1; D is uncertain. The sample taken for sequencing was blood. The sequence derives from a woman aged 40-49 years in good health. CDR3 sequence: CASTPVPRNTEAFF. The CDR3 coding sequence is TGTGCCAGCACCCCTGTTCCCAGGAACACTGAAGCTTTCTTT. Supplemented by reference TRBV28 and TRBJ1-1, the full variable domain reads DVKVTQSSRYLVKRTGEKVFLECVQDMDHENMFWYRQDPGLGLRLIYFSYDVKMKEKGDIPEGYSVSREKKERFSLILESASTNQTSMYLCASTPVPRNTEAFFGQGTRLTVV.